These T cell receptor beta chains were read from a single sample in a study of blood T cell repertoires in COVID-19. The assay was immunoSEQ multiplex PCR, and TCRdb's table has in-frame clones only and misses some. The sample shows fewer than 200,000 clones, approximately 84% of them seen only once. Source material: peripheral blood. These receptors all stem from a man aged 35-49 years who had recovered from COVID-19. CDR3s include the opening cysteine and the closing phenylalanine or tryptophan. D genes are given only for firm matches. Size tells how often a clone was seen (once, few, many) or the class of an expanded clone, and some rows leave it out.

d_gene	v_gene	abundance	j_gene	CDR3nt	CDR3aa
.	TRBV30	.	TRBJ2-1	TGTGCCTGGAGTGGCGGAGGGTTCTCCTACAATGAGCAGTTCTTC	CAWSGGGFSYNEQFF
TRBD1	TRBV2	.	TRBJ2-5	TGTGCCAGCAGTCCTTACCGGACAGGCTGGGCCAACCAGGAGACCCAGTACTTC	CASSPYRTGWANQETQYF
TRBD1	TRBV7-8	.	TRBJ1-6	TGTGCCAGCAGCTTACCGGGACAGGGCTGGTCACCCCTCCACTTT	CASSLPGQGWSPLHF
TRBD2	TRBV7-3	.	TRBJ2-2	TGTGCCAGCAGCTCAGCGGGGGCCACCGGGGAGCTGTTTTTT	CASSSAGATGELFF
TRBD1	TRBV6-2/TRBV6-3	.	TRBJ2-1	TGTGCCAGCAGTTCCTCCGGGACAGGGGGTAATGAGCAGTTCTTC	CASSSSGTGGNEQFF
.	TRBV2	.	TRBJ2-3	TGTGCCAGCTTCCTGGGTCAGGCGCGTACTTCTAGCACAGATACGCAGTATTTT	CASFLGQARTSSTDTQYF
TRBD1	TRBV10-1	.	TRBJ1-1	TGCGCCAGCAGCTGCCGGGACAGGGGAGATGTGGGGGCTTTCTTT	CASSCRDRGDVGAFF
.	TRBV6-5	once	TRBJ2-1	TGTGCCAGCGGAGTTTACAATGAGCAGTTCTTC	CASGVYNEQFF
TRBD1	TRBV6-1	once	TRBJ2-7	TGTGCCAGCAGTGAAGGAGGGGGCCTGTACGAGCAGTACTTC	CASSEGGGLYEQYF
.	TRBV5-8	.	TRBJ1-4	TGTGCCAGCAGCGGGGGCGCAACTAATGAAAAACTGTTTTTT	CASSGGATNEKLFF
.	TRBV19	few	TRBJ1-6	TGTGCCAGTACGACACAGGACGATTCACCCCTCCACTTT	CASTTQDDSPLHF
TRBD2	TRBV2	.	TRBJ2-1	TGTGCCAGCCTAGCGGGAGAGGACAATGAGCAGTTCTTC	CASLAGEDNEQFF
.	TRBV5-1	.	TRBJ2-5	TGCGCCAGCAGGGAGGGAGAGACCCAGTACTTC	CASREGETQYF
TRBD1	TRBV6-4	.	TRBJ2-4	TGTGCCAGAGCCAGGACAGGGGGCCGGCACATTCAGTACTTC	CARARTGGRHIQYF
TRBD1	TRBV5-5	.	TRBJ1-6	TGTGCCAGCAGCCCGGGGACAGCGAATTCACCCCTCCACTTT	CASSPGTANSPLHF
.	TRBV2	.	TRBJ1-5	TGTGCCAGCAGTGGTCGGGGAAACCAGCCCCAGCATTTT	CASSGRGNQPQHF
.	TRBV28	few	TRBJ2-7	TGTGCCAGCAGGGCCCCCGGGGGAGAGCAGTACTTC	CASRAPGGEQYF
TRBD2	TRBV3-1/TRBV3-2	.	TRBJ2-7	TGTGCCAGCAGCCAAGATCGGGAGGATGGGGCCTACGAGCAGTACTTC	CASSQDREDGAYEQYF
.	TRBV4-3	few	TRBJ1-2	TGCGCCAGCAGAGATACAGGGTCGTCCTATGGCTACACCTTC	CASRDTGSSYGYTF
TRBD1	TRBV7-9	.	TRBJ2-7	TGTGCCAGCAGCCCCGCCGGGACAGGGGGCTACGAGCAGTACTTC	CASSPAGTGGYEQYF
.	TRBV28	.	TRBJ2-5	TGTGCCAGCAGTGGCTCGGAGGGCCCAGAGACCCAGTACTTC	CASSGSEGPETQYF
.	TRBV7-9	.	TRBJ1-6	TGTGCCAGCAGCTTGGCCCCCGGGGAAGCTTCACCCCTCCACTTT	CASSLAPGEASPLHF
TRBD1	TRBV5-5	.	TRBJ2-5	TGTGCCAGCAGCCCGGACAGGGCGGGGCGAGAGACCCAGTACTTC	CASSPDRAGRETQYF
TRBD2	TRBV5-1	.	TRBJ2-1	TGCGCCAGCAGCTACCCCGGGACTAGCGGGAGAAATGAGCAGTTCTTC	CASSYPGTSGRNEQFF
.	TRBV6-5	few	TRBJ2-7	TGTGCCAGCAGTTACTCCTACGAGATGGAGCAGTACTTC	CASSYSYEMEQYF
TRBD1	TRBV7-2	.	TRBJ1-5	TGTGCCAGCAGCCTAACAGGGGTTCAGCCCCAGCATTTT	CASSLTGVQPQHF
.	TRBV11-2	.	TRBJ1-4	TGTGCCAGCAGCTTAGAAGGAGTCGGGGGACCTTTTTTT	CASSLEGVGGPFF
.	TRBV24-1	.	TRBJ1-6	TGTGCCACCCGGGGTAGGCCCCTTAATTCACCCCTCCACTTT	CATRGRPLNSPLHF
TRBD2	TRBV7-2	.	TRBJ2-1	TGTGCCAGCACCCCCCGCGGGGGGGCTGGGGATGAGCAGTTCTTC	CASTPRGGAGDEQFF
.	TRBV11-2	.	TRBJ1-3	TGTGCCAGCAGCTCGTCGGGGTCAGGTCCTGGAAACACCATATATTTT	CASSSSGSGPGNTIYF
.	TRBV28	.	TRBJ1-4	TGTGCCAGCAGTGGACTCTCGGCCACTAATGAAAAACTGTTTTTT	CASSGLSATNEKLFF
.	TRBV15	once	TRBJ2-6	TGTGCCACCAGCAGGGACGGAGGATCCGGGGCCAACGTCCTGACTTTC	CATSRDGGSGANVLTF
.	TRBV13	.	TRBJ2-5	TGTGCCAGCAGCCCAGGGGGCGGGAGACAAGAGACCCAGTACTTC	CASSPGGGRQETQYF
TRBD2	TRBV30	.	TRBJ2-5	TGTGCCTGGAGTTCCGGACTAGCGGGACAAGAGACCCAGTACTTC	CAWSSGLAGQETQYF
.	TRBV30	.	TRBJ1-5	TGTGCCTGGAGTGGGGGGCTAAGTCAGCCCCAGCATTTT	CAWSGGLSQPQHF
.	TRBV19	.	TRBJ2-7	TGTGCCAGTAGTATTTCGCCTAGCGCCTCCTACGAGCAGTACTTC	CASSISPSASYEQYF
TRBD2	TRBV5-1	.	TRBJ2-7	TGCGCCAGCAGCTTGGAAAACGCGGGAGGGTCCTCCTACGAGCAGTACTTC	CASSLENAGGSSYEQYF
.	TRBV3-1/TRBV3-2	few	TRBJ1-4	TGTGCCAGCAGCCAAGACTATAATGAAAAACTGTTTTTT	CASSQDYNEKLFF
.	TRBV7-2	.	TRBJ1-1	TGTGCCAGCAGCTACGCGGTGGAGGGTGGGACTGAAGCTTTCTTT	CASSYAVEGGTEAFF
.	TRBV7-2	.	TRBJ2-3	TGTGCCAGCAGCTTAGATTTAGCGGTGGATACGCAGTATTTT	CASSLDLAVDTQYF
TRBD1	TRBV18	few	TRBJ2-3	TGTGCCAGCTCACCGTCAGGGGGAGATACGCAGTATTTT	CASSPSGGDTQYF
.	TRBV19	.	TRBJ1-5	TGTGCCACACAGGACAGACCCGATCAGCCCCAGCATTTT	CATQDRPDQPQHF
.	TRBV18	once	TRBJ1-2	TGTGCCAGCTCACCACAAGACGTCGCAGGGGCGAACTATGGCTACACCTTC	CASSPQDVAGANYGYTF
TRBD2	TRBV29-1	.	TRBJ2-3	TGCAGCGTCACCTTAGCGGGAAGGATGACAGATACGCAGTATTTT	CSVTLAGRMTDTQYF
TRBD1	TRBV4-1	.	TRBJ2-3	TGCGCCAGCAGCCATCCCCCCCTAAAACAGGGGGGCCGCACAGATACGCAGTATTTT	CASSHPPLKQGGRTDTQYF
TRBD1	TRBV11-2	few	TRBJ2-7	TGTGCCAGCAGCCCACGGACAGGGGGCTACGAGCAGTACTTC	CASSPRTGGYEQYF
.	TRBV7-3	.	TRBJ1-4	TGTGCCAGCAAAGCCGGTTATAATGAAAAACTGTTTTTT	CASKAGYNEKLFF
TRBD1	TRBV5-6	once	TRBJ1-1	TGTGCCAGCAGCTTAGGACAGGGGAGTGGTTATGGCACTGAAGCTTTCTTT	CASSLGQGSGYGTEAFF
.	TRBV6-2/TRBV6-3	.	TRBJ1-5	TGTGCCAGCAGCAGTAAACAAGGCAATCAGCCCCAGCATTTT	CASSSKQGNQPQHF
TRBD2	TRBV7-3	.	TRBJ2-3	TGTGCCAGCAGCGTGATCCCGGGACTAGCCCCAGATACGCAGTATTTT	CASSVIPGLAPDTQYF
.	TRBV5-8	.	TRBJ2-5	TGTGCCAGCAGCTTGCGGGAGACCCAGTACTTC	CASSLRETQYF
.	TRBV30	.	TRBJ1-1	TGTGCCTGGAGTGTAGATGTAAATAGTGAAGCTTTCTTT	CAWSVDVNSEAFF
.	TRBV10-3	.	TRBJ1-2	TGTGCCGTTAGGACAGCAACTAACTATGGCTACACCTTC	CAVRTATNYGYTF
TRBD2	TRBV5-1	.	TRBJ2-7	TGCGCCAGCAGCTTCTCTAGCGGAGTAACCCCCTACGAGCAGTACTTC	CASSFSSGVTPYEQYF